These 31 T cell receptor beta chains were all obtained from the same sample, sequenced in a study of cytomegalovirus exposure and HLA in healthy donors. The PCR used 60 Vbeta and 13 Jbeta primers. Sequencing was performed with immunoSEQ multiplex PCR; in TCRdb, only in-frame clones are kept and a portion is missing. The sample has 150,000 to 180,000 clones; more than 75% are singletons. The sequenced material came from PBMCs. The receptors originated from a woman under 30 in good health and CMV-seronegative.

This chain links TRBV11-3 with TRBJ2-1; 7 positions match TRBD1. The J segment lost 0 bases and the V segment lost 4 bases, leaving 0 bases of the junction unmatched. The CDR3 contains 14 residues. The germline V gene has CDR1 SGHNT and CDR2 YENEEA. The CDR3 bases are TGTGCCAGCAGCTGGGACAGCTCCTACAATGAGCAGTTCTTC. It specifies CASSWDSSYNEQFF.

This clone was counted between two and nine times. The rearrangement joins TRBV2 to TRBJ2-7, with 12 bases matching TRBD2. The germline V gene has CDR1 SNHLY and CDR2 FYNNEI. The V and J ends lost 6 bases and 3 bases, in that order; junction bases with no gene match: 3. The CDR3 consists of 14 residues. CDR3 sequence (DNA): TGTGCCAGCAGGGAGGGACTAGCGGGCTACGAGCAGTACTTC. Its translation is CASREGLAGYEQYF. The entire variable domain, with the rest obtained from reference TRBV2 and TRBJ2-7, is as follows: EPEVTQTPSHQVTQMGQEVILRCVPISNHLYFYWYRQILGQKVEFLVSFYNNEISEKSEIFDDQFSVERPDGSNFTLKIRSTKLEDSAMYFCASREGLAGYEQYFGPGTRLTVT.

This sequence joins TRBV7-2 and TRBJ2-2, with TRBD1 matching over 8 bases. This CDR3 region has 17 residues. The germline gives CDR1 SGHTA, CDR2 FQGNSA. Germline trimming cut 5 bases from V and 0 bases from J; bases unmatched to any gene: 8. The CDR3 nucleotides are TGTGCCAGCAGCCTAGAGGGACAGGCCGCGAACACCGGGGAGCTGTTTTTT. Translated: CASSLEGQAANTGELFF.

The chain carries TRBV7-3 and TRBJ2-7; 11 bases fit TRBD2. The CDR3 extends over 16 amino acids. Germline-derived CDR1 and CDR2 are SGHTA and FQGTGA. V trimming: 7 bases; J trimming: 9 bases; junction bases outside the gene matches: 17. The CDR3 spells CASTPRSLAGDLGQYF. CDR3 coding DNA: TGTGCCAGCACCCCAAGATCACTAGCGGGAGACCTGGGGCAGTACTTC. Full variable domain (outside the CDR3, taken from reference TRBV7-3 and TRBJ2-7): GAGVSQTPSNKVTEKGKYVELRCDPISGHTALYWYRQSLGQGPEFLIYFQGTGAADDSGLPNDRFFAVRPEGSVSTLKIQRTERGDSAVYLCASTPRSLAGDLGQYFGPGTRLTVT.

CDR3: CASSPQGSTYEQYF. Here the CDR3 DNA reads TGTGCCAGCAGCCCACAGGGGTCCACCTACGAGCAGTACTTC. The chain uses TRBV6-6 and TRBJ2-7, with 7 bases lining up with TRBD1. Germline trimming cut 6 bases from V and 2 bases from J; bases unmatched to any gene: 7. CDR3 length: 14 amino acids. Germline V CDR1 and CDR2: MNHNY, SVGAGI (reference sequence).

The chain uses TRBV7-9 and TRBJ2-5; TRBD2 might be the D (6 bases). In germline, CDR1 is SEHNR, CDR2 FQNEAQ (reference sequence). V lost 0 bases, J lost 5 bases, and 13 bases lay in between. CDR3 length: 15 amino acids. CDR3 in amino acids: CASSLAGLEGETQYF. The CDR3 bases are TGTGCCAGCAGCTTAGCGGGACTTGAGGGTGAGACCCAGTACTTC.

V usage is TRBV15 and J usage is TRBJ2-2, with D possibly being TRBD2 (5 bases). V was trimmed by 6 bases and J by 2 bases, leaving 13 bases between them. CDR3 length: 15 residues. The germline V gene has CDR1 LNHNV and CDR2 YYDKDF (reference sequence). CDR3: CATRLGDPNTGELFF. CDR3 nucleotides: TGTGCCACCAGGTTGGGAGATCCTAACACCGGGGAGCTGTTTTTT.

In this sample, this clone turned up once. The rearrangement links TRBV9 to TRBJ1-2, with 7 bases aligning to TRBD1. This CDR3 is 13 amino acids long. The junction had 2 bases not matched to a gene; V was cut back by 3 bases and J by 3 bases. From germline, CDR1 is SGDLS and CDR2 YYNGEE. CDR3 residues: CASSEGQYYGYTF. The CDR3 DNA reads TGTGCCAGCAGCGAGGGACAGTACTATGGCTACACCTTC.

The V gene is TRBV27, the J gene TRBJ1-2, with 8 bases fitting TRBD1. J gave up 6 bases and V 3 bases, and 12 bases lay outside the gene matches. The CDR3 covers 16 residues. The germline V gene encodes CDR1 MNHEY and CDR2 SMNVEV (reference sequence). CDR3 region: CASSFSRGQGRDGYTF. Written as DNA, the CDR3 is TGTGCCAGCAGTTTCTCTCGTGGACAGGGTAGGGATGGCTACACCTTC.

J is TRBJ2-7 and V is TRBV27; TRBD2 matches at 8 bases. The CDR3 consists of 15 residues. Germline V CDR1 and CDR2: MNHEY, SMNVEV (reference sequence). The V and J ends lost 6 bases and 3 bases, in that order; junction bases with no gene match: 10. The chain's CDR3 is CASRKRGGSFYEQYF. DNA for the CDR3: TGTGCCAGCAGAAAACGGGGGGGCAGTTTCTACGAGCAGTACTTC.

The rearrangement joins TRBV4-3 to TRBJ1-5; the match to TRBD1 covers 7 bases. CDR1 and CDR2 (germline): LGHNA, YSLEER. The CDR3 is 15 residues long. Germline trimming cut 4 bases from V and 2 bases from J; bases unmatched to any gene: 5. The CDR3 sequence is CASSLDRDGNQPQHF. The CDR3 coding sequence is TGCGCCAGCAGCCTTGACAGGGATGGCAATCAGCCCCAGCATTTT.

The gene calls are TRBV6-1 and TRBJ1-5; TRBD1 aligns across 8 bases. The CDR3 covers 15 residues. Losses at the gene ends were 4 bases for V and 2 bases for J; bases not matched to a gene: 4. CDR1 is MNHNS and CDR2 is SASEGT in the germline V gene. The CDR3 region is CASSGTGYRNQPQHF. The CDR3 DNA follows: TGTGCCAGCAGTGGGACAGGGTATCGCAATCAGCCCCAGCATTTT.

This CDR3 reads CASSSDPRRTSGSLDTQYF. The CDR3 coding sequence is TGTGCCAGCAGCTCAGACCCGCGAAGGACTAGCGGGAGCTTAGATACGCAGTATTTT. This chain joins TRBV7-8 and TRBJ2-3, with TRBD2 identical over 13 bases. CDR1 and CDR2 from the germline V gene are SGHVS and FQNEAQ. This CDR3 has 19 amino acids. V shed 4 bases, J shed 5 bases, and the junction held 15 bases outside the gene matches.

The rearrangement links TRBV4-2 to TRBJ2-5; 9 bases fit TRBD2. The ends lost 2 bases at V and 5 bases at J; junction bases unmatched: 12. The CDR3 covers 17 residues. Germline lookup yields CDR1 LGHNA and CDR2 YNFKEQ. Written as DNA, the CDR3 is TGTGCCAGCAGCCAATTAAGTCGCGGGGGGGGGAGGGAGACCCAGTACTTC. The encoded protein is CASSQLSRGGGRETQYF.

The V and J genes are TRBV19 and TRBJ2-7, with TRBD1 matching 7 bases. The length of the CDR3 is 14 residues. Germline assignment: CDR1 LNHDA and CDR2 SQIVND (reference sequence). V lost 7 bases and J lost 5; bases outside the gene matches: 11. CDR3 bases: TGTGCCAGTAACCGTGGACAGGCGACCCACGAGCAGTACTTC. This translates into CASNRGQATHEQYF.

V gene TRBV18 combines with J gene TRBJ2-7; a possible D gene is TRBD2 (5 bases). Trimming cost V 0 bases and J 6 bases, with 21 bases left between them. Germline CDR1 is KGHSH and CDR2 is LQKENI. The CDR3 extends over 17 amino acids. DNA of the CDR3: TGTGCCAGCTCACCACCTATGGAGGACTGGGCCCGGGGCGAGCAGTACTTC. Encoded protein: CASSPPMEDWARGEQYF.

The chain is built from TRBV7-3 and TRBJ2-1; D possibly corresponds to TRBD1 (5 bases). The CDR3 length is 12 residues. V was shortened by 5 bases and J by 5 bases, with 7 bases between the two germline ends. The germline CDR1 and CDR2 sequences are SGHTA and FQGTGA. The DNA for the CDR3 is TGTGCCAGCAGCCAGGGTAACAATGAGCAGTTCTTC. Encoded protein: CASSQGNNEQFF.

This chain links TRBV2 with TRBJ2-4; 10 bases line up with TRBD1. This CDR3 comprises 13 residues. Germline V gives CDR1 SNHLY, CDR2 FYNNEI. Trimming at V came to 7 bases and at J to 8 bases, leaving 5 bases not matched to a gene. The CDR3 DNA reads TGTGCCAGCAACCAAGGGACAGGGGACATTCAGTACTTC. Residues: CASNQGTGDIQYF.

This chain links TRBV19 with TRBJ2-5, with 10 bases matching TRBD1. CDR3 length: 17 amino acids. Germline V gene sequence: CDR1 LNHDA, CDR2 SQIVND (reference sequence). V shed 5 bases and J 5 bases; nucleotides not matched to a gene: 14. CDR3 in DNA: TGTGCCAGTAGTCTACCAAGGGGACAGGGGATGGCGGAGACCCAGTACTTC. It encodes CASSLPRGQGMAETQYF.

This rearrangement joins TRBV21-1 to TRBJ2-2; the table's D call, TRBD2, has no DNA check behind it. TRBV21-1 is classified as a pseudogene. This CDR3 region has 18 residues. CDR3 loop: CASSSKGRRGSNTGELFF. CDR3 DNA: TGTGCCAGCAGCTCAAAGGGGCGGAGGGGTTCGAACACCGGGGAGCTGTTTTTT.

The CDR3 loop is CASSKGLAGGGRNTGELFF. CDR3 nucleotide sequence: TGTGCCAGCAGCAAGGGGCTAGCGGGGGGGGGTCGGAACACCGGGGAGCTGTTTTTT. The chain couples TRBV21-1 to TRBJ2-2; TRBD2 is the table's D call and was not checked against the DNA. TRBV21-1 is a known pseudogene. The CDR3 length is 19 residues.

V is TRBV9 and J is TRBJ2-1; 7 bases fit TRBD2. Trimming cost V 6 bases and J 7 bases; bases outside gene matches: 10. The CDR3 consists of 14 residues. Germline V gene data show CDR1 as SGDLS and CDR2 as YYNGEE. CDR3 sequence: CASTPQRGGNEQFF. In nucleotides, the CDR3 is TGTGCCAGCACCCCCCAGCGGGGCGGGAATGAGCAGTTCTTC.

This chain joins TRBV15 and TRBJ1-2, with a tentative D call TRBD1 (6 bases). V lost 0 bases and J 9 bases, leaving 17 bases between the germline ends. CDR1 LNHNV and CDR2 YYDKDF come from the germline V gene (reference sequence). The CDR3 spans 15 residues. This CDR3 is CATSRDRSGASSYTF. CDR3 DNA sequence: TGTGCCACCAGCAGAGATCGATCAGGGGCGTCCAGCTACACCTTC.

This chain joins TRBV4-3 and TRBJ2-7; TRBD1 matches at 8 bases. The CDR3 extends over 15 amino acids. V was pared by 0 bases and J by 7 bases, with 8 bases of the junction left unmatched. CDR1 and CDR2 (germline): LGHNA, YSLEER. The CDR3 protein is CASSQDGQGAREQYF. DNA of the CDR3: TGCGCCAGCAGCCAAGATGGGCAGGGGGCTCGGGAGCAGTACTTC.

The chain couples TRBV2 to TRBJ2-3; D call uncertain. In germline, CDR1 is SNHLY, CDR2 FYNNEI. There are 14 residues in the CDR3. V lost 2 bases, J lost 0 bases, and 6 bases lay in between. Written as DNA, the CDR3 is TGTGCCAGCAGTGAAATCAGGAGCACAGATACGCAGTATTTT. It specifies CASSEIRSTDTQYF.

The chain combines TRBV5-1 with TRBJ2-5; 14 positions agree with TRBD2. The CDR3 loop spans 15 amino acids. V was pared by 4 bases and J by 4 bases, with 3 bases of the junction left unmatched. The V gene's germline CDR1 is SGHRS and CDR2 YFSETQ. This chain's CDR3 is CASSLGLAGAETQYF. The CDR3 DNA reads TGCGCCAGCAGCCTGGGACTAGCGGGAGCAGAGACCCAGTACTTC.

The chain joins TRBV19 to TRBJ2-7; D might be TRBD2 (6 bases). Deletions cut 5 bases from V and 2 bases from J, with 13 bases between. The CDR3 consists of 14 residues. The germline gives CDR1 LNHDA, CDR2 SQIVND (reference sequence). In nucleotides, the CDR3 is TGTGCCAGTAGTGCCCGGGGGAGGCCCTACGAGCAGTACTTC. Translating gives CASSARGRPYEQYF.

The gene calls are TRBV10-1 and TRBJ2-1; D not resolved. CDR1 and CDR2 (germline): WNHNN, SYGVQD (reference sequence). The CDR3 totals 13 residues. V was shortened by 4 bases and J by 5 bases, with 9 bases between the two germline ends. DNA of the CDR3: TGCGCCAGCAGTGTGATAGCCAACAATGAGCAGTTCTTC. Residues: CASSVIANNEQFF.

This clone was seen a single time. The CDR3 reads CASSRWGAEAFF. The DNA of the CDR3 is TGCGCCAGCAGCCGCTGGGGAGCTGAAGCTTTCTTT. V gene TRBV4-1 combines with J gene TRBJ1-1; D gene ambiguous. This CDR3 is built from 12 residues. Between the trimmed V and J ends, which lost 4 bases and 6 bases, there was a span of 9 bases. Germline assignment: CDR1 MGHRA and CDR2 YSYEKL.

The chain recombines TRBV7-2 with TRBJ1-2; tentatively, D is TRBD1 (5 bases). Germline V gene lookup returns CDR1 SGHTA and CDR2 FQGNSA. CDR3 length: 14 amino acids. V gave up 5 bases and J gave up 5 bases, with 15 bases separating them. CDR3 amino acids: CASSLQSGDYGYTF. CDR3 in DNA: TGTGCCAGCAGCCTACAATCGGGGGATTATGGCTACACCTTC.

This sequence joins TRBV19 and TRBJ2-7, with 10 bases lining up with TRBD2. The length of the CDR3 is 16 residues. Germline V lookup: CDR1 LNHDA, CDR2 SQIVND (reference sequence). J lost 2 bases, V lost 5 bases, and 9 bases had no gene match. The CDR3 is CASSSSESGRAYEQYF. The CDR3, as DNA: TGTGCCAGTAGTTCCTCCGAGAGCGGGAGGGCCTACGAGCAGTACTTC. Filled out from reference TRBV19 and TRBJ2-7, the complete variable domain reads DGGITQSPKYLFRKEGQNVTLSCEQNLNHDAMYWYRQDPGQGLRLIYYSQIVNDFQKGDIAEGYSVSREKKESFPLTVTSAQKNPTAFYLCASSSSESGRAYEQYFGPGTRLTVT.